These 25 T cell receptor beta chains originate from one sample sequenced in a study of beta chain features in type 1 diabetes. Expressed TCRB transcripts were sequenced, since all the RNA that had been isolated was reverse transcribed. Profiled with immunoSEQ multiplex PCR; TCRdb holds only in-frame clones, not every one. The sample holds approximately 140,000 clones, under 60% seen once. Material for sequencing was Tregs from blood. These receptors were taken from a man between 18 and 35 years old in good health.

This chain connects TRBV28 to TRBJ1-1; 9 bases match TRBD1. This CDR3 is 14 amino acids long. V shed 4 bases, J shed 4 bases, and the junction held 4 bases outside the gene matches. The germline gives CDR1 MDHEN, CDR2 SYDVKM. This chain's CDR3 is CASSSRQGGTEAFF. The CDR3 DNA follows: TGTGCCAGCAGTTCTCGACAGGGGGGCACTGAAGCTTTCTTT.

The J gene is TRBJ2-7, the V gene TRBV18; 13 bases agree with TRBD2. The CDR3 contains 17 residues. Looked up from germline, CDR1 is KGHSH and CDR2 is LQKENI. V trimming: 4 bases; J trimming: 2 bases; junction bases outside the gene matches: 8. The CDR3 reads CASSLGTSGIEAYEQYF. The CDR3 coding sequence is TGTGCCAGCTCACTTGGGACTAGCGGGATTGAAGCCTACGAGCAGTACTTC.

V gene TRBV4-2 combines with J gene TRBJ2-2; no reliable D call. From germline, CDR1 is LGHNA and CDR2 YNFKEQ. CDR3 length: 14 residues. The V end was cut by 1 base, the J end by 2 bases, with 5 bases between. CDR3 protein: CASSQVLNTGELFF. CDR3 DNA: TGTGCCAGCAGCCAAGTTCTTAACACCGGGGAGCTGTTTTTT.

The CDR3 spells CASSPGTSSWYEQFF. The CDR3 bases are TGTGCCAGTAGTCCCGGGACTAGCTCATGGTATGAGCAGTTCTTC. This chain links TRBV19 with TRBJ2-1, with 9 bases fitting TRBD2. Germline CDR1 reads LNHDA; CDR2 reads SQIVND (reference sequence). V gave up 5 bases and J gave up 8 bases; unmatched junction bases: 10. This CDR3 contains 15 residues.

The chain links TRBV19 to TRBJ1-5; D remains unclear. The CDR3 sequence is 13 residues long. Germline loops: CDR1 LNHDA, CDR2 SQIVND (reference sequence). V lost 10 bases and J 0 bases, leaving 10 bases between the germline ends. In DNA form, the CDR3 reads TGTGCCACCCCCGCGAATAGCAATCAGCCCCAGCATTTT. This codes for CATPANSNQPQHF.

The genes are TRBV18 and TRBJ2-7; 9 bases line up with TRBD2. CDR3 length: 18 residues. Unmatched junction bases numbered 13, after V lost 1 base and J lost 3 bases. Germline CDR1 KGHSH, CDR2 LQKENI. DNA for the CDR3: TGTGCCAGCTCACCACTAGCGGGAGTCTCCGGGGGTATCTACGAGCAGTACTTC. It encodes CASSPLAGVSGGIYEQYF.

V is TRBV11-1 and J is TRBJ2-2; 7 positions match TRBD1. V gave up 9 bases and J gave up 4 bases; unmatched junction bases: 8. CDR1 SGHAT and CDR2 FQDESV come from the germline V gene (reference sequence). CDR3 length: 14 residues. Written as DNA, the CDR3 is TGTGCCAGTGCAGGGGGACAGTTCACCGGGGAGCTGTTTTTT. It is translated as CASAGGQFTGELFF.

The J gene is TRBJ2-1, the V gene TRBV18; weak D call: TRBD1 (5 bases). V lost 4 bases and J lost 0, with 10 bases in between. Germline assignment: CDR1 KGHSH and CDR2 LQKENI. CDR3 size: 15 residues. Written as DNA, the CDR3 is TGTGCCAGCTCACGGCTAGACAGCTCCTACAATGAGCAGTTCTTC. Translated: CASSRLDSSYNEQFF.

There are a few counts of this clone. The V call is TRBV6-5, the J call TRBJ2-5, with 10 bases fitting TRBD2. The DNA matches TRBJ2-7 better at its end, which makes the J call doubtful. Germline assignment: CDR1 MNHEY and CDR2 SVGAGI. The CDR3 extends over 15 amino acids. The CDR3 reads CASRPLAGVYYEQYF. The CDR3 region has the DNA TGTGCCAGCAGGCCGCTAGCGGGGGTTTACTACGAGCAGTACTTC.

The genes are TRBV25-1 and TRBJ2-6, with D tentatively TRBD2 (6 bases). The V gene lost 2 bases and the J gene lost 2 bases, with 10 bases spanning the gap. The CDR3 spans 16 residues. Per germline, CDR1 MGHDK and CDR2 SYGVNS. This CDR3 is CASSEVTGAGANVLTF. The DNA for the CDR3 is TGTGCCAGCAGTGAAGTTACGGGGGCTGGGGCCAACGTCCTGACTTTC. Combining the CDR3 with reference TRBV25-1 and TRBJ2-6 gives the whole variable domain EADIYQTPRYLVIGTGKKITLECSQTMGHDKMYWYQQDPGMELHLIHYSYGVNSTEKGDLSSESTVSRIRTEHFPLTLESARPSHTSQYLCASSEVTGAGANVLTFGAGSRLTVL.

The V call is TRBV9, the J call TRBJ2-1; a weak D match, TRBD2 (6 bases). Germline CDR1 and CDR2: SGDLS and YYNGEE. The CDR3 consists of 12 residues. Trimming left V 2 bases short and J 10 bases short, with 10 bases between. The CDR3 DNA reads TGTGCCAGCAGCGTCGGCCTAGCGGAGCAGTTCTTC. Translated: CASSVGLAEQFF.

For the CDR3, the DNA is TGTGCCATCCGGGACAGGGAAGAGACCCAGTACTTC. This gives the protein CAIRDREETQYF. This chain links TRBV10-3 with TRBJ2-5; 9 bases are shared with TRBD1. With 8 bases clipped from V and 3 bases from J, the junction kept 1 base outside the gene matches. This CDR3 contains 12 residues. Germline V lookup: CDR1 ENHRY, CDR2 SYGVKD.

V usage is TRBV6-5 and J usage is TRBJ2-3, with D perhaps matching TRBD2 (5 bases). V lost 0 bases and J 9 bases, leaving 10 bases between the germline ends. The CDR3 sequence is 13 residues long. Germline V lookup: CDR1 MNHEY, CDR2 SVGAGI. CDR3 coding DNA: TGTGCCAGCAGTTACTCGAAGGGAGTAACGCAGTATTTT. As protein: CASSYSKGVTQYF.

This clone was detected only a few times. The V gene is TRBV5-4, the J gene TRBJ2-1; 10 bases agree with TRBD2. The germline gives CDR1 SGHNT, CDR2 YYREEE (reference sequence). V shed 4 bases and J 4 bases; nucleotides not matched to a gene: 8. The CDR3 consists of 16 residues. The CDR3 here is CASSPRTSGLYNEQFF. CDR3 bases: TGTGCCAGCAGCCCTCGGACTAGCGGACTTTACAATGAGCAGTTCTTC.

This clone was recorded at least ten times. This chain uses TRBV9 with TRBJ2-7; 8 nucleotides match TRBD2. In germline, CDR1 is SGDLS, CDR2 YYNGEE. The CDR3 spans 14 residues. V lost 4 bases, J lost 3 bases, and 6 bases stayed unmatched. This CDR3 is CASSSPGLDYEQYF. CDR3 bases: TGTGCCAGCAGCTCCCCGGGACTAGACTACGAGCAGTACTTC.

This clone was seen only a few times. The DNA for the CDR3 is TGTGCCAGCAGCTTTTCAGATGATACGCAGTATTTT. Protein product: CASSFSDDTQYF. The J gene is TRBJ2-3, the V gene TRBV7-9; the D is unclear. Germline CDR1 SEHNR, CDR2 FQNEAQ (reference sequence). Between the trimmed V and J ends, which lost 3 bases and 6 bases, there was a span of 7 bases. This CDR3 is built from 12 residues.

The chain combines TRBV29-1 with TRBJ2-5; 8 bases are a match to TRBD2. The CDR3 covers 13 residues. The V gene end was trimmed by 7 bases and the J gene end by 5 bases; junction bases not matched to a gene: 9. Germline CDR1 SQVTM, CDR2 ANQGSEA. The CDR3 sequence is CSAGGGGSETQYF. CDR3 in DNA: TGCAGCGCCGGGGGGGGCGGTTCGGAGACCCAGTACTTC.

The J gene is TRBJ2-3, the V gene TRBV9; TRBD1 aligns across 7 bases. CDR1 is SGDLS and CDR2 is YYNGEE in the germline V gene. The CDR3 sequence is 14 residues long. V trimming: 7 bases; J trimming: 6 bases; junction bases outside the gene matches: 11. The CDR3 DNA is TGTGCCAGCTCCCGAAGAGGGGGCGCGGATACGCAGTATTTT. Amino acids: CASSRRGGADTQYF.

CDR3 coding DNA: TGCGCCAGCAGTCCGACTAGCGGGAGCAGGCAGTTCTTC. Encoded protein: CASSPTSGSRQFF. V and J are TRBV4-1 and TRBJ2-1; 12 nucleotides line up with TRBD2. Germline lookup yields CDR1 MGHRA and CDR2 YSYEKL. V shed 6 bases, J shed 12 bases, and the junction held 6 bases outside the gene matches. The CDR3 has 13 amino acids.

This chain joins TRBV5-5 and TRBJ2-1; D remains unclear. The length of the CDR3 is 16 residues. Trimming cost V 0 bases and J 0 bases, with 10 bases left between them. CDR1 is SGHKS, CDR2 YYEKEE, per germline (reference sequence). CDR3 coding DNA: TGTGCCAGCAGCTTGGGGTCGCGGAGCTCCTACAATGAGCAGTTCTTC. Its translation: CASSLGSRSSYNEQFF.

The table lists this clone with a few counts. The rearrangement uses TRBV10-3 and TRBJ2-5; tentative D call: TRBD1 (6 bases). The CDR3 has 13 residues. Germline loops: CDR1 ENHRY, CDR2 SYGVKD. Trimming pared 4 bases from V and 3 bases from J, leaving 9 bases between. The CDR3 DNA is TGTGCCATCAGTGTCCGGGACAAAGAGACCCAGTACTTC. The encoded protein is CAISVRDKETQYF.

V usage is TRBV15 and J usage is TRBJ2-7; TRBD2 agrees at 9 bases. V gave up 1 base and J gave up 3 bases; unmatched junction bases: 10. This CDR3 is 17 amino acids long. Germline V gives CDR1 LNHNV, CDR2 YYDKDF (reference sequence). CDR3 in DNA: TGTGCCACCAGCAGAGGGGGGAGAGCGGGGGGACACTACGAGCAGTACTTC. Protein sequence: CATSRGGRAGGHYEQYF. The full variable domain, its missing parts supplied by reference TRBV15 and TRBJ2-7, is DAMVIQNPRYQVTQFGKPVTLSCSQTLNHNVMYWYQQKSSQAPKLLFHYYDKDFNNEADTPDNFQSRRPNTSFCFLDIRSPGLGDTAMYLCATSRGGRAGGHYEQYFGPGTRLTVT.

In regard to this clone: The same CDR3 is also encoded by other DNA sequences in this sample. The chain couples TRBV5-8 to TRBJ1-3; 10 bases are a match to TRBD1. This CDR3 comprises 15 residues. V was clipped by 2 bases and J by 4 bases; unmatched bases: 3. Per the germline V gene, CDR1 is SGHTS and CDR2 is YDEGEE. CDR3: CASSFDRGPGNTIYF. CDR3 coding DNA: TGTGCCAGCAGCTTCGACAGGGGGCCGGGAAACACCATATATTTT.

The chain recombines TRBV29-1 with TRBJ1-2, with D uncertain. Per germline, CDR1 SQVTM and CDR2 ANQGSEA. V shed 6 bases and J shed 3 bases, with 14 bases lying between them. The CDR3 has 13 residues. The CDR3 sequence: CSVRPLAHYGYTF. The CDR3 DNA is TGCAGCGTCCGTCCCCTGGCCCACTATGGCTACACCTTC.

The chain links TRBV7-9 to TRBJ2-3; D remains ambiguous. This CDR3 is built from 15 residues. Germline CDR1 reads SEHNR; CDR2 reads FQNEAQ (reference sequence). The V end lost 3 bases, the J end lost 0 bases, and 10 bases lay between the germline ends. The CDR3 bases are TGTGCCAGCAGCTTCTCCAGTGCTAGCACAGATACGCAGTATTTT. It codes for CASSFSSASTDTQYF.